These 3 T cell receptor beta chains share one sample of origin, sequenced in a study of cytomegalovirus exposure and HLA in healthy donors. Vbeta (60) and Jbeta (13) primers were used in the PCR. Measured with immunoSEQ multiplex PCR; TCRdb has only the in-frame clones, and not every one. The table has some 150,000 clones, approximately 78% seen once. Input material: PBMCs. Receptors originate from a male donor in good health and CMV-seronegative.

The chain couples TRBV25-1 to TRBJ2-5; the match to TRBD2 covers 14 bases. The CDR3 contains 15 residues. Germline values: CDR1 MGHDK, CDR2 SYGVNS. The J segment lost 1 base and the V segment lost 10 bases, leaving 5 bases of the junction unmatched. Here the CDR3 DNA reads TGTGCCATCGGGACTAGCGGGGGATTCCAAGAGACCCAGTACTTC. The encoded protein is CAIGTSGGFQETQYF.

The V gene is TRBV19, the J gene TRBJ1-2; 8 nucleotides align to TRBD1. V shed 0 bases and J 6 bases; nucleotides not matched to a gene: 6. CDR3 length: 15 residues. Germline V gene lookup returns CDR1 LNHDA and CDR2 SQIVND (reference sequence). The chain's CDR3 is CASSIEGRGRDGYTF. The CDR3 nucleotides read TGTGCCAGTAGTATAGAGGGCAGGGGGCGAGATGGCTACACCTTC.

This chain joins TRBV7-8 and TRBJ2-1, with 14 positions matching TRBD2. The CDR3 is 15 residues long. J was trimmed by 9 bases and V by 3 bases; bases with no gene match: 4. Germline values: CDR1 SGHVS, CDR2 FQNEAQ. The CDR3 sequence: CASSLTSGRAIEQFF. The CDR3 DNA sequence: TGTGCCAGCAGCTTGACTAGCGGGAGGGCCATTGAGCAGTTCTTC.